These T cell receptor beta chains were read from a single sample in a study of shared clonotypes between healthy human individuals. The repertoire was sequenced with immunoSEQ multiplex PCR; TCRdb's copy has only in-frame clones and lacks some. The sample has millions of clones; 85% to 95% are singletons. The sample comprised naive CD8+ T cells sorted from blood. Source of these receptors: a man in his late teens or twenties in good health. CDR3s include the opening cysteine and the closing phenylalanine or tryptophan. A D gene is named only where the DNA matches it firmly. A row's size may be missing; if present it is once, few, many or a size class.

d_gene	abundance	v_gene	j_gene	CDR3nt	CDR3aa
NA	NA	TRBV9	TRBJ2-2	TGTGCCAGCAGCGTAGGAGGTTCTTCCACCGGGGAGCTGTTTTTT	CASSVGGSSTGELFF
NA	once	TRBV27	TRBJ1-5	TGTGCCAGCAGTTTAGGTTCAGGGGCCCTTAGCAATCAGCCCCAGCATTTT	CASSLGSGALSNQPQHF
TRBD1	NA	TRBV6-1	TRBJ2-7	TGTGCCAGCAGAGGGACAGGGTCCTACGAGCAGTACTTC	CASRGTGSYEQYF
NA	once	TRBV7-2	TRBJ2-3	TGTGCCAGCAGCCCCTCCGGGGCGGGGAGCACAGATACGCAGTATTTT	CASSPSGAGSTDTQYF
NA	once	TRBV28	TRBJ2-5	TGTGCTACCTCCGGGCCCCAAGAGACCCAGTACTTC	CATSGPQETQYF
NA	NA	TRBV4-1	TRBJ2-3	TGCGCCAGCAGCCAAGACCCGGCCCCAGATACGCAGTATTTT	CASSQDPAPDTQYF
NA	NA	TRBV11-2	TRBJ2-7	TGTGCCAGCAGCTTAGAGGCCAGAATCTACGAGCAGTACTTC	CASSLEARIYEQYF
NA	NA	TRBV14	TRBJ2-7	TGTGCCAGCAGCCAAGAAAGGAGTAAAACCTACGAGCAGTACTTC	CASSQERSKTYEQYF
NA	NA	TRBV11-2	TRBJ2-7	TGTGCCAGCAGCTTAGTGGTCCTGGGGGTTTACGAGCAGTACTTC	CASSLVVLGVYEQYF
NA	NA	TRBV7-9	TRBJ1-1	TGTGCCAGCAGCCCCCCGGACACCCTAGAAGCTTTCTTT	CASSPPDTLEAFF
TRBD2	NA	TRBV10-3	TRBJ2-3	TGTGCCATCAGTGATTTAGCGGGGGCCCCCGCAGATACGCAGTATTTT	CAISDLAGAPADTQYF
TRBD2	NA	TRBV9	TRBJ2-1	TGTGCCAGCAGCGTAGTCGCTAGCGGATCCTACAATGAGCAGTTCTTC	CASSVVASGSYNEQFF
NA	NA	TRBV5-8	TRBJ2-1	TGTGCCAGCAGTTCCCGTGACAGGTGGATCTACAATGAGCAGTTCTTC	CASSSRDRWIYNEQFF
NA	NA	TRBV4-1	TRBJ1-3	TGCGCCAGCACCCAAGTAGGGGGGAACTCTGGAAACACCATATATTTT	CASTQVGGNSGNTIYF
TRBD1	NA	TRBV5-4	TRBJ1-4	TGTGCCAGCAGCCCGGGACAGGGGGACGAAAAACTGTTTTTT	CASSPGQGDEKLFF
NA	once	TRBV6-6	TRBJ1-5	TGTGCCAGCAGTTACTCGGTTAGGGGGTTTGGTCAGCCCCAGCATTTT	CASSYSVRGFGQPQHF
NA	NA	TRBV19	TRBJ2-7	TGTGCCAGTAGTATGAATATGGAACAGTTCTACGAGCAGTACTTC	CASSMNMEQFYEQYF
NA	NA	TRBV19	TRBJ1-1	TGTGCCAGTAGTTATGACAGCTGGGAAGTGAACACTGAAGCTTTCTTT	CASSYDSWEVNTEAFF
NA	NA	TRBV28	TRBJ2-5	TGTGCCAGCAGTTTCAACCGGGACACTTACCTGGGGGAGACCCAGTACTTC	CASSFNRDTYLGETQYF
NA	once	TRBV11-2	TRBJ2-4	TGTGCCAGCAGCCCAGAGGACAGCCTCCGATACATTCAGTACTTC	CASSPEDSLRYIQYF
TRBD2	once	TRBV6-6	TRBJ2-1	TGTGCCAGCAGTTACTCCGTACTAGCGGTCTACAATGAGCAGTTCTTC	CASSYSVLAVYNEQFF
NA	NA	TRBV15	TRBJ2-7	TGTGCCACCAGCAGAGAAGACGGGCCCGACTACGAGCAGTACTTC	CATSREDGPDYEQYF
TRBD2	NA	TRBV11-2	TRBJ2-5	TGTGCCAGCAAAGAGGGACTAGCGGGATTAGAGACCCAGTACTTC	CASKEGLAGLETQYF
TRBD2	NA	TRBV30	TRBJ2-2	TGTGCCTGGACCCAGGGAGGACTAGCGGGGGGTGGCGGGGAGCTGTTTTTT	CAWTQGGLAGGGGELFF
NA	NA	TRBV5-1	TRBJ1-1	TGCGCCAGCAGCTTGGAATCCTCCACTGAAGCTTTCTTT	CASSLESSTEAFF
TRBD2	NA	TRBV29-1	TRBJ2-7	TGCAGCGTTGAAGGGTTGGGGGGGTCCTCCTACGAGCAGTACTTC	CSVEGLGGSSYEQYF
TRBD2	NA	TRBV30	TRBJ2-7	TGTGCCTGGGTCCCGGGAGGGGCCGGGGGGGAGCAGTACTTC	CAWVPGGAGGEQYF
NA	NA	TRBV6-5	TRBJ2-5	TGTGCCAGCAGTCCCGGGACCGGCCGGGAGACCCAGTACTTC	CASSPGTGRETQYF
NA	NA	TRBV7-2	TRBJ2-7	TGTGCCAGCAGCCCACCAGACAGGCCATCCTACGAGCAGTACTTC	CASSPPDRPSYEQYF
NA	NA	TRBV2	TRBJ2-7	TGTGCCAGCAGTGAAGGGGCAGGGTGGCCCTACGAGCAGTACTTC	CASSEGAGWPYEQYF
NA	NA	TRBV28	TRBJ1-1	TGTGCCAGCACCATTGGAGTGGGCACTGAAGCTTTCTTT	CASTIGVGTEAFF
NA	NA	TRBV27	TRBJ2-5	TGTGCCAGCAGTTTTACGGGGTCAGGGGAGACCCAGTACTTC	CASSFTGSGETQYF
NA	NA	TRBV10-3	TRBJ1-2	TGTGCCATCAGTCTACACGGGACGCCGGACTACAGTAACTATGGCTACACCTTC	CAISLHGTPDYSNYGYTF
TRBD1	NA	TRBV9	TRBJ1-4	TGTGCCAGCAGCTTCGGGACAGATAATGAAAAACTGTTTTTT	CASSFGTDNEKLFF
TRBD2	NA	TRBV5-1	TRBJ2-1	TGCGCCAGCAGCGAGGGACTAGCGCATTACAATGAGCAGTTCTTC	CASSEGLAHYNEQFF
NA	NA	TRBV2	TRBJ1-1	TGTGCCAGCAGTGAAGGGAATATGAACACTGAAGCTTTCTTT	CASSEGNMNTEAFF
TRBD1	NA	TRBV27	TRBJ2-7	TGTGCCAGCAGTCCGATGAGTGCCTCCGGGACAGGGGTCGAGCAGTACTTC	CASSPMSASGTGVEQYF
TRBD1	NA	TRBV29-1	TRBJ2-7	TGCAGCGTTGACCGCGGGACAGGGTACGAGCAGTACTTC	CSVDRGTGYEQYF
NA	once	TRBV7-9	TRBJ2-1	TGTGCCAGCAGCTTGTGGTATGAGCAGTTCTTC	CASSLWYEQFF
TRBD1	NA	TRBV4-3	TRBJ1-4	TGCGCCAGCAGCCAAGTTATACCGGGACAGATTAATGAAAAACTGTTTTTT	CASSQVIPGQINEKLFF
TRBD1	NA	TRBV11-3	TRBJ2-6	TGTACGCTACATTTCCGGGACAGGGGACGCCCTTCTTCTGGGGCCAACGTCCTGACTTTC	CTLHFRDRGRPSSGANVLTF
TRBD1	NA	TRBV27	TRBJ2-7	TGTGCCAGCAGTTTTACGTTGGACAGGCTACGTTATGCAGGCGAGCAGTACTTC	CASSFTLDRLRYAGEQYF
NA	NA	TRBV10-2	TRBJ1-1	TGCGCCAGCAGGGGGTCCCTGAACACTGAAGCTTTCTTT	CASRGSLNTEAFF